This T cell receptor beta chain was found in a study of T-cell memory formation after mild COVID-19 (dated by TCRdb to the early 2020s). Study-level background: TCR sequence clusters from the two donors were found to be largely donor specific. Longitudinal TCRalpha and TCRbeta repertoire sequencing tracked T-cell clones expanding and contracting after mild COVID-19 in a couple of donors. The cohort comprised two young, previously healthy adult volunteers, one female and one male.

Ficoll-Paque density gradient centrifugation was used to isolate PBMCs. On this clonotype: Its antigen is unknown. Base qualities are not at hand, and no much larger clone is one base apart.

Results the study describes overall, beyond this receptor: Some responding clones were detected in pre-infection memory, which suggested that pre-existing cross-reactive memory T cells had joined the SARS-CoV-2 response. SARS-CoV-2 specificity of the second-wave clones peaking on day 37 was not confirmed. The study covered only a couple of mild cases, and larger cohorts including severe cases with pre-infection samples were considered necessary. Clones that contracted from day 15 to 85 showed balanced CD4/CD8 phenotypes, whereas a second wave of clones that expanded from day 15 to 37 leaned towards CD4+. Contracting CD4+ clones were found mainly in CM and EM memory subsets, while CD8+ clones were enriched in EMRA.

From the germline V gene (reference sequence), CDR1 is SEHNR and CDR2 is FQNEAQ. V is cut by 5 bases and J by 4 bases, and the space between the germline ends is 12 bases. Including cysteine and phenylalanine, the CDR3 has 13 amino acids. Left in the record is the CDR3 DNA by itself, 39 bases read in frame from the first base. TCRdb records Illumina NovaSeq 6000 as the sequencer. Using 5'RACE with constant-segment primers, TCRalpha and TCRbeta cDNA libraries were constructed, with sample barcodes and unique molecular identifiers added in the process. Trizol reagent was used to extract RNA from every sample. Libraries were amplified in two PCR steps, with a second sample barcode and Illumina TruSeq adapters added in the second step. The libraries were sequenced on an Illumina NovaSeq using 2 x 150 bp paired-end reads. As for how the authors treated the data: Reads were demultiplexed and collapsed into UMI-guided consensus sequences with migec v1.2.7. Using mixcr v2.1.11, UMI consensuses were aligned to TRA and TRB V and J templates and then assembled into clonotypes. A clonotype was counted as expanded or contracted only if both edgeR and NoisET called the change significant, with noise models trained on biological replicates. For edgeR calls, the thresholds were a false discovery rate-adjusted p below 0.01 and a log2 fold-change of 1. As an exploratory analysis of dynamics, max-normalized trajectories of the 1000 most abundant clonotypes were examined by PCA with hierarchical clustering. Separately sequenced CD4+ and CD8+ repertoires were used to assign a CD4 or CD8 phenotype to each responding clone. TCRdb reworked the public reads: Q25 trimming with fastp, MiXCR clone assembly, productive beta chains retained. CDR3 protein duplicates are merged, each entry listing the most common genes and DNA. The V and J calls follow TCRdb's processing rather than the paper's. In this sample the table shows just under 550,000 distinct CDR3 sequences, 20% of which occur a single time. The ten top clones hold around 13% of the sample.

The receptor was derived from an adult woman who had mild COVID-19 (a few samples of this study predate the infection). The sample titles of this study are shuffled in the database, so cell type and time point are left out; the donor was told from shared clones. The rearranged chain carries TRBV7-9 and TRBJ2-7; TRBD1 might be the D gene, on 6 matching bases. The source material was PBMCs or a T cell subset sorted from them (not recorded which). For the CDR3, the sequence is CASSARTEYEQYF. The DNA sequence is given as TGTGCCAGCAGCGCCCGGACAGAATACGAGCAGTACTTC.